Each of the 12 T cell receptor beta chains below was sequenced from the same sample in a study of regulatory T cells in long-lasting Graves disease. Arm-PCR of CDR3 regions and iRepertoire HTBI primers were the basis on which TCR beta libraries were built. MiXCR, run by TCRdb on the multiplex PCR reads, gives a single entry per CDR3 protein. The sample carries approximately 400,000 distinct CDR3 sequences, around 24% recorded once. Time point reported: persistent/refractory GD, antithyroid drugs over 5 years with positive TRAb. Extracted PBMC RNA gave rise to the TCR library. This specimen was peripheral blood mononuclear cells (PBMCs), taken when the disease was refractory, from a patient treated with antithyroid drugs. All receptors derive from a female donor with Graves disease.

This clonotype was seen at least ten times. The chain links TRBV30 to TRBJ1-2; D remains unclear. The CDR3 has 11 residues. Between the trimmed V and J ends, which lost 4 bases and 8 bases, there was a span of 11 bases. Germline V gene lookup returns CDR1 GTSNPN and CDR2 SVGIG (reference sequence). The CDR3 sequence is CAWTKDSGYTF. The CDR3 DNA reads TGTGCCTGGACCAAGGATTCCGGCTACACCTTC.

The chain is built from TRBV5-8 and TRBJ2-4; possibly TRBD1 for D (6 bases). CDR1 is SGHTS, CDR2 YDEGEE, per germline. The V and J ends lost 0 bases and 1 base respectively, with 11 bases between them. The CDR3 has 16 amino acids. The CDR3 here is CASSLGQGFAKNIQYF. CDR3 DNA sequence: TGTGCCAGCAGCTTGGGTCAGGGGTTCGCCAAAAACATTCAGTACTTC.

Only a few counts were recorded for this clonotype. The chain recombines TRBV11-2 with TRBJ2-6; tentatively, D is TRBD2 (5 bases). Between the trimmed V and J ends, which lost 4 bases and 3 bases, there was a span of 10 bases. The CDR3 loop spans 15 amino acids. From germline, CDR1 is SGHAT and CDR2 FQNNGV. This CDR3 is CASSSGRGGANVLTF. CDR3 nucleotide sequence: TGTGCCAGCAGCTCCGGACGGGGTGGGGCCAACGTCCTGACTTTC.

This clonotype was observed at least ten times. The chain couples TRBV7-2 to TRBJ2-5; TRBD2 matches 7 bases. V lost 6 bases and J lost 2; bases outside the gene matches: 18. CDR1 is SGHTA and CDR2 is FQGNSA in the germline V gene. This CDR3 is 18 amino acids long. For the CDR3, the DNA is TGTGCCAGCAGTCAAAAATTAGCCTTCTCGGGAGGTCAAGAGACCCAGTACTTC. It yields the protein CASSQKLAFSGGQETQYF.

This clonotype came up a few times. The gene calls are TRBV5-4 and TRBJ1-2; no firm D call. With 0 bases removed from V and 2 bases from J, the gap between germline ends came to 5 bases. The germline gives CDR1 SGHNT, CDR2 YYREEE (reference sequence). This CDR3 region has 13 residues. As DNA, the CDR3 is TGTGCCAGCAGCTTGGATGCAAACTATGGCTACACCTTC. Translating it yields CASSLDANYGYTF.

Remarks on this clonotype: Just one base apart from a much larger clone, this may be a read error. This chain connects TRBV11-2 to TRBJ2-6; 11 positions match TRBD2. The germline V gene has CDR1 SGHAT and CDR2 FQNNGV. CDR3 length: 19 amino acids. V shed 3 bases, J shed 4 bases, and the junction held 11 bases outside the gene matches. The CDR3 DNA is TGTGCCAGCAGCTTTTCGACTAGCGGGGCCCTGTCCGGGGCCAACGTCCTGACTTTC. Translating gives CASSFSTSGALSGANVLTF.

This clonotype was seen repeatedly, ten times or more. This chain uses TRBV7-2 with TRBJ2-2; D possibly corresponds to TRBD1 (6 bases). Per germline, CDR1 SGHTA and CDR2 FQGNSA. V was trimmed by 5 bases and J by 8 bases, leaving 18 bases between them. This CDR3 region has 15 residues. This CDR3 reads CASSPQHRAAGELFF. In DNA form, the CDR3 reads TGTGCCAGCAGCCCCCAGCACAGGGCGGCGGGGGAGCTGTTTTTT.

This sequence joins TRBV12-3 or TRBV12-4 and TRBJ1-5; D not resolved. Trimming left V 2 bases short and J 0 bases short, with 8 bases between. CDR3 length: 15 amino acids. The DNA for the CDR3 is TGTGCCAGCAGTTTAACGAGTCCTAGCAATCAGCCCCAGCATTTT. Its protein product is CASSLTSPSNQPQHF.

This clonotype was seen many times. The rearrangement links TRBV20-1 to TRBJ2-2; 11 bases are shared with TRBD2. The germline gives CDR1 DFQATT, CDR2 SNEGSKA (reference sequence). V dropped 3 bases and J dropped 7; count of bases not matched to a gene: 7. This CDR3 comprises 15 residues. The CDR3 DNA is TGCAGTGCTAGGAGACTAGCGGGATTGGTCGGGGAGCTGTTTTTT. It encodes CSARRLAGLVGELFF.

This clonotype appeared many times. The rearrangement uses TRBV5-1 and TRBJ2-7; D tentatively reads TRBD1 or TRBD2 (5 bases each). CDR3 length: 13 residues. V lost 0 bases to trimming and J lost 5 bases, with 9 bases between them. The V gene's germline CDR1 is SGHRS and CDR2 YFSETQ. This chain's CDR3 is CASSLDRGDEQYF. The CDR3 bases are TGCGCCAGCAGCTTGGATCGAGGGGACGAGCAGTACTTC.

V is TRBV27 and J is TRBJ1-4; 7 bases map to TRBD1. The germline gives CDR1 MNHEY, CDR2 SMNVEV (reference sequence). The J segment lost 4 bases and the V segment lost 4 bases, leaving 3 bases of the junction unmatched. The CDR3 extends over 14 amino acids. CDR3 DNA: TGTGCCAGCAGTTGGACAGGATTTAATGAAAAACTGTTTTTT. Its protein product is CASSWTGFNEKLFF.

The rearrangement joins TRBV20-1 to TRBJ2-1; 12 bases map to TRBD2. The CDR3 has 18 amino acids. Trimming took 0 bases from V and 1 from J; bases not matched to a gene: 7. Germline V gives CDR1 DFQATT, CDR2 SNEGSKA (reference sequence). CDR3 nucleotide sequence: TGCAGTGCTAGAGATGTGACTAGCGGGAGTACATCCTACAATGAGCAGTTCTTC. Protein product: CSARDVTSGSTSYNEQFF.